What follows describes a single TCR beta chain. The data were produced by immunoSEQ multiplex PCR, yet TCRdb's version contains in-frame clones alone and is incomplete. The sample includes around 120,000 clones, 80% to 90% seen only once; the top ten take around 9%. The sample originates from a study of control samples from healthy donors and cancer patients. Germline V gives CDR1 LGHNA, CDR2 YSLEER. This CDR3 is 13 amino acids long. V dropped 4 bases and J dropped 8 bases, with 14 bases sitting between them. The sequenced material came from blood. The source of this sequence is a man aged 35-49 years in good health. The chain combines TRBV4-3 with TRBJ1-2, with D possibly TRBD1 on 6 matching bases. This CDR3 is CASSLGGRFGYTF. For the CDR3, the DNA is TGCGCCAGCAGCCTCGGGGGCAGGTTCGGCTACACCTTC.